This paragraph reports one TCR beta chain. Its antigen is unidentified. A junction boundary mismatches the germline segment, possibly from a read error. These data are taken from a study of Ad26.COV2.S vaccination and SARS-CoV-2 variants. Generated by immunoSEQ multiplex PCR, the TCRdb table keeps only in-frame clones and is missing some. The sample contains about 350,000 clones, about 92% of which appear only once. Whole-study findings and limits: Responses of T cells in total may have been underestimated by the TCR breadth and depth analyses.

This specimen was peripheral blood, taken after recovery from COVID-19. The clonotype originates from a human donor who had recovered from COVID-19.

CDR3 sequence (DNA): TGTGCCAGCACCTTGAGGGGGAGCAATCAGCCCCAGCATTTT. This codes for CASTLRGSNQPQHF. V is TRBV5-6 and J is TRBJ1-5, with a tentative D call TRBD1 (6 bases). The CDR3 has 14 amino acids. Per germline, CDR1 SGHDT and CDR2 YYEEEE.